Shown below are 32 T cell receptor beta chains from a single sample sequenced in a study of shared clonotypes between healthy human individuals. Generated by immunoSEQ multiplex PCR, the TCRdb table keeps only in-frame clones and is missing some. The table shows 1,500,000 or so clones, with approximately 98.5% occurring only once. Sequenced sample: naive CD4+ T cells sorted from blood. Indicated subset: CD45RA+ positively selected. Every receptor here comes from a man aged 25-45 years in good health.

This chain links TRBV10-2 with TRBJ1-4, with no clear D. V was shortened by 8 bases and J by 6 bases, with 16 bases between the two germline ends. This CDR3 has 14 residues. CDR1 and CDR2 (germline): WSHSY, SAAADI. The CDR3 DNA is TGCGCCAGCGGGGAAAGTACGGGGTATGAAAAACTGTTTTTT. Translated, it gives CASGESTGYEKLFF.

The rearrangement links TRBV5-1 to TRBJ1-2; no clear D. This CDR3 is built from 14 residues. The V gene lost 0 bases and the J gene lost 0 bases, with 6 bases spanning the gap. Germline CDR1 is SGHRS and CDR2 is YFSETQ. As DNA, the CDR3 is TGCGCCAGCAGCTTGGCCCAGGCTAACTATGGCTACACCTTC. This codes for CASSLAQANYGYTF.

The V gene is TRBV6-6, the J gene TRBJ2-3, with 8 nucleotides matching TRBD1. The CDR3 extends over 15 amino acids. V lost 4 bases to trimming and J lost 1 base; unmatched junction nucleotides: 4. In germline, CDR1 is MNHNY, CDR2 SVGAGI (reference sequence). CDR3 bases: TGTGCCAGCAGTTTGGACAGGGTGCGCACAGATACGCAGTATTTT. As protein: CASSLDRVRTDTQYF.

The chain joins TRBV5-4 to TRBJ1-4; the D gene is possibly TRBD1 (5 bases). Trimming shortened V by 0 bases and J by 10 bases, and 16 bases separated the two germline ends. Germline V CDR1 and CDR2: SGHNT, YYREEE (reference sequence). This CDR3 has 15 residues. The CDR3 nucleotides are TGTGCCAGCAGCTTGGGAGGGGTTGGATCAGGAAAACTGTTTTTT. It encodes CASSLGGVGSGKLFF. Full variable domain (outside the CDR3, taken from reference TRBV5-4 and TRBJ1-4): ETGVTQSPTHLIKTRGQQVTLRCSSQSGHNTVSWYQQALGQGPQFIFQYYREEENGRGNFPPRFSGLQFPNYSSELNVNALELDDSALYLCASSLGGVGSGKLFFGSGTQLSVL.

The rearrangement joins TRBV5-8 to TRBJ1-5, with D perhaps matching TRBD1 (5 bases). Germline CDR1 and CDR2: SGHTS and YDEGEE. This CDR3 has 14 amino acids. Trimming left V 5 bases short and J 5 bases short, with 14 bases between. The CDR3 nucleotides read TGTGCCAGCAGTTCGGGGGAGAGAGATCAGCCCCAGCATTTT. Residues: CASSSGERDQPQHF.

This clone was counted a single time. The CDR3 region is CASSWRLGNTDTQYF. CDR3 coding DNA: TGTGCCAGCAGCTGGAGGTTAGGGAACACAGATACGCAGTATTTT. The V and J genes are TRBV7-9 and TRBJ2-3; perhaps TRBD2 as D (5 bases). The CDR3 covers 15 residues. V lost 4 bases and J 2 bases, leaving 13 bases between the germline ends. Germline V CDR1 and CDR2: SEHNR, FQNEAQ (reference sequence).

The J gene is TRBJ1-4, the V gene TRBV29-1; the D is unclear. CDR3 length: 13 residues. Germline-derived CDR1 and CDR2 are SQVTM and ANQGSEA. V was cut by 4 bases and J by 0 bases, with 6 bases left in between. In DNA form, the CDR3 reads TGCAGCGTTGGACTCGCAACTAATGAAAAACTGTTTTTT. This sequence encodes CSVGLATNEKLFF. The full variable domain, rest sourced from reference TRBV29-1 and TRBJ1-4, is SAVISQKPSRDICQRGTSLTIQCQVDSQVTMMFWYRQQPGQSLTLIATANQGSEATYESGFVIDKFPISRPNLTFSTLTVSNMSPEDSSIYLCSVGLATNEKLFFGSGTQLSVL.

V usage is TRBV11-2 and J usage is TRBJ1-3, with 8 bases identical to TRBD1. Germline-derived CDR1 and CDR2 are SGHAT and FQNNGV. Trimming took 0 bases from V and 4 from J; bases not matched to a gene: 11. The CDR3 totals 18 residues. CDR3 in DNA: TGTGCCAGCAGCTTAGATGGGACAGGTTATCTATCCGGAAACACCATATATTTT. Amino acids: CASSLDGTGYLSGNTIYF.

The V gene is TRBV27, the J gene TRBJ1-5, with D perhaps matching TRBD1 (6 bases). Trimming stripped 6 bases from V and 3 bases from J, with 18 bases between. CDR3 length: 16 residues. Germline V gene lookup returns CDR1 MNHEY and CDR2 SMNVEV (reference sequence). CDR3 in DNA: TGTGCCAGCAGCCAAACCAAAACAGGGTACAATCAGCCCCAGCATTTT. It is translated as CASSQTKTGYNQPQHF.

This chain links TRBV30 with TRBJ2-7, with 10 bases matching TRBD1. The CDR3 length is 17 residues. Unmatched junction bases numbered 14, after V lost 2 bases and J lost 4 bases. Germline CDR1 is GTSNPN and CDR2 is SVGIG (reference sequence). CDR3 region: CAWSPPFPTGGLYEQYF. CDR3 nucleotides: TGTGCCTGGAGTCCCCCTTTCCCGACAGGGGGCTTGTACGAGCAGTACTTC. The full variable domain, in which reference TRBV30 and TRBJ2-7 provide the parts outside the CDR3, is SQTIHQWPATLVQPVGSPLSLECTVEGTSNPNLYWYRQAAGRGLQLLFYSVGIGQISSEVPQNLSASRPQDRQFILSSKKLLLSDSGFYLCAWSPPFPTGGLYEQYFGPGTRLTVT.

This clone was picked up one time. This chain uses TRBV5-1 with TRBJ2-2; no definite D call. Trimming pared 7 bases from V and 0 bases from J, leaving 10 bases between. The CDR3 is 14 amino acids. The germline gives CDR1 SGHRS, CDR2 YFSETQ. The CDR3 spells CASAEASNTGELFF. In DNA form, the CDR3 reads TGCGCCAGCGCTGAGGCCTCGAACACCGGGGAGCTGTTTTTT.

Concerning this clone: This CDR3 is also generated by other DNA sequences in the sample. CDR3 coding DNA: TGTGCCAGTAGTCTAAGGACTAGCGCTTACGAGCAGTACTTC. Residues: CASSLRTSAYEQYF. This chain joins TRBV19 and TRBJ2-7; 9 nucleotides agree with TRBD2. Trimming cost V 5 bases and J 4 bases; bases outside gene matches: 6. The germline V gene has CDR1 LNHDA and CDR2 SQIVND (reference sequence). This CDR3 region has 14 residues.

V is TRBV7-6 and J is TRBJ1-3; possible D gene TRBD1, 6 bases. Trimming removed 0 bases from V and 2 bases from J, with 14 bases in between. Germline CDR1 and CDR2: SGHVS and FNYEAQ. This CDR3 region has 17 residues. This CDR3 is CASSLADRGRAGNTIYF. CDR3 sequence (DNA): TGTGCCAGCAGCTTAGCGGACCGGGGGCGAGCTGGAAACACCATATATTTT.

This chain links TRBV29-1 with TRBJ2-7; possibly TRBD2 for D (5 bases). V dropped 7 bases and J dropped 3 bases, with 16 bases sitting between them. The CDR3 consists of 13 residues. CDR1 is SQVTM, CDR2 ANQGSEA, per germline. This chain's CDR3 is CSARRGLNYEQYF. CDR3 DNA: TGCAGCGCCAGACGGGGATTAAACTACGAGCAGTACTTC.

J is TRBJ1-3 and V is TRBV18; 9 nucleotides match TRBD1. The CDR3 is made up of 17 amino acids. Losses at the gene ends were 3 bases for V and 0 bases for J; bases not matched to a gene: 6. From germline, CDR1 is KGHSH and CDR2 LQKENI. This chain's CDR3 is CASSPRQGDFSGNTIYF. The DNA of the CDR3 is TGTGCCAGCTCACCGAGACAGGGGGACTTCTCTGGAAACACCATATATTTT.

Notes on this clone: Different DNA sequences within this sample yield the same CDR3. This chain uses TRBV5-4 with TRBJ2-1, with 11 bases that match TRBD2. The trim removed 3 bases at V and 4 bases at J, leaving 3 bases unmatched. This CDR3 is 15 amino acids long. Germline loops: CDR1 SGHNT, CDR2 YYREEE (reference sequence). The CDR3 sequence: CASSSGTSGYNEQFF. Written as DNA, the CDR3 is TGTGCCAGCAGCTCCGGGACTAGCGGATACAATGAGCAGTTCTTC.

The V and J genes are TRBV19 and TRBJ1-4, with 7 bases that match TRBD1. The junction had 12 bases not matched to a gene; V was cut back by 5 bases and J by 6 bases. This CDR3 is built from 16 residues. Looked up from germline, CDR1 is LNHDA and CDR2 is SQIVND (reference sequence). CDR3 DNA: TGTGCCAGTAGTGCCTTGGGCCCCACAGGGGATGAAAAACTGTTTTTT. This sequence encodes CASSALGPTGDEKLFF. The full variable domain, in which reference TRBV19 and TRBJ1-4 provide the parts outside the CDR3, is DGGITQSPKYLFRKEGQNVTLSCEQNLNHDAMYWYRQDPGQGLRLIYYSQIVNDFQKGDIAEGYSVSREKKESFPLTVTSAQKNPTAFYLCASSALGPTGDEKLFFGSGTQLSVL.

The chain joins TRBV28 to TRBJ1-5; TRBD1 matches at 7 bases. The CDR3 consists of 17 residues. The trim removed 5 bases at V and 2 bases at J, leaving 12 bases unmatched. From germline, CDR1 is MDHEN and CDR2 SYDVKM. CDR3 nucleotide sequence: TGTGCCAGCAGTAGCGGGTTGTCTGGACAGGGCAATCAGCCCCAGCATTTT. Translated: CASSSGLSGQGNQPQHF. The full variable domain, with the rest looked up from reference TRBV28 and TRBJ1-5, is DVKVTQSSRYLVKRTGEKVFLECVQDMDHENMFWYRQDPGLGLRLIYFSYDVKMKEKGDIPEGYSVSREKKERFSLILESASTNQTSMYLCASSSGLSGQGNQPQHFGDGTRLSIL.

The rearrangement uses TRBV5-1 and TRBJ1-4, with D maybe TRBD1 (5 bases). The V end was cut by 1 base, the J end by 7 bases, with 8 bases between. The CDR3 has 13 residues. CDR1 is SGHRS and CDR2 is YFSETQ in the germline V gene. CDR3 DNA sequence: TGCGCCAGCAGCTTGCAGGGCAGTGAAAAACTGTTTTTT. Translating it yields CASSLQGSEKLFF.

V usage is TRBV18 and J usage is TRBJ2-3, with 7 bases fitting TRBD2. This CDR3 is built from 16 residues. The germline gives CDR1 KGHSH, CDR2 LQKENI. The trim removed 3 bases at V and 3 bases at J, leaving 9 bases unmatched. The CDR3: CASSPLRRERTDTQYF. CDR3 sequence (DNA): TGTGCCAGCTCACCCCTTAGGCGGGAGAGGACAGATACGCAGTATTTT.

The chain carries TRBV18 and TRBJ2-2; no firm D call. Germline V gene sequence: CDR1 KGHSH, CDR2 LQKENI. The CDR3 runs 16 residues. V lost 1 base to trimming and J lost 1 base, with 10 bases between them. CDR3 region: CASSPRLRRNTGELFF. CDR3 coding DNA: TGTGCCAGCTCACCACGCCTACGGCGGAACACCGGGGAGCTGTTTTTT.

This chain links TRBV29-1 with TRBJ2-5; the D gene is possibly TRBD2 (6 bases). The V end was cut by 4 bases, the J end by 5 bases, with 11 bases between. CDR3 length equals 12 residues. CDR1 and CDR2 (germline): SQVTM, ANQGSEA. CDR3 sequence (DNA): TGCAGCGTTGCGGAGGGGTATGAGACCCAGTACTTC. It codes for CSVAEGYETQYF. Drawing the rest from reference TRBV29-1 and TRBJ2-5, the complete variable domain is SAVISQKPSRDICQRGTSLTIQCQVDSQVTMMFWYRQQPGQSLTLIATANQGSEATYESGFVIDKFPISRPNLTFSTLTVSNMSPEDSSIYLCSVAEGYETQYFGPGTRLLVL.

V and J are TRBV18 and TRBJ1-1; D is perhaps TRBD1 (6 bases). In germline, CDR1 is KGHSH, CDR2 LQKENI. The V end was cut by 6 bases, the J end by 4 bases, with 15 bases between. This CDR3 is built from 14 residues. CDR3 nucleotides: TGTGCCAGCTCTCTGGGGCAGGGGACCACTGAAGCTTTCTTT. This sequence encodes CASSLGQGTTEAFF. Variable domain in full (rest from reference TRBV18 and TRBJ1-1): NAGVMQNPRHLVRRRGQEARLRCSPMKGHSHVYWYRQLPEEGLKFMVYLQKENIIDESGMPKERFSAEFPKEGPSILRIQQVVRGDSAAYFCASSLGQGTTEAFFGQGTRLTVV.

This chain uses TRBV5-1 with TRBJ2-3; tentative D call: TRBD2 (6 bases). The germline CDR1 and CDR2 sequences are SGHRS and YFSETQ. V lost 0 bases, J lost 1 base, and 18 bases lay in between. This CDR3 region has 18 residues. The CDR3 sequence: CASSLAPLIAARTDTQYF. In DNA form, the CDR3 reads TGCGCCAGCAGCTTGGCTCCCTTAATAGCGGCCCGCACAGATACGCAGTATTTT.

The CDR3 DNA reads as TGTGCCAGCAGCCCCTTCTCGGGCCCCCCAGATACGCAGTATTTT. This encodes CASSPFSGPPDTQYF. The rearrangement uses TRBV9 and TRBJ2-3; unclear D gene. Germline-derived CDR1 and CDR2 are SGDLS and YYNGEE. The CDR3 spans 15 residues. Trimming cost V 4 bases and J 4 bases, with 16 bases left between them.

This chain joins TRBV5-1 and TRBJ1-1; D not resolved. CDR3 length: 14 amino acids. Germline V lookup: CDR1 SGHRS, CDR2 YFSETQ. Trimming stripped 4 bases from V and 4 bases from J, with 14 bases between. DNA of the CDR3: TGCGCCAGCAGCGTGGACGGTGGAGGCACTGAAGCTTTCTTT. Amino acids: CASSVDGGGTEAFF.

V and J are TRBV28 and TRBJ2-7, with TRBD1 matching 7 bases. Germline lookup yields CDR1 MDHEN and CDR2 SYDVKM. The CDR3 consists of 13 residues. V shed 6 bases, J shed 3 bases, and the junction held 5 bases outside the gene matches. The CDR3 coding sequence is TGTGCCAGCAGGGAAGACAGGGTCTACGAGCAGTACTTC. The encoded protein is CASREDRVYEQYF.

The rearrangement joins TRBV5-6 to TRBJ1-1; 7 nucleotides agree with TRBD1. The CDR3 loop spans 14 amino acids. After removal of 3 bases from V and 5 bases from J, the junction contained 7 bases not matched to a gene. Germline CDR1 and CDR2: SGHDT and YYEEEE. CDR3 protein: CASSYTGVRTEAFF. CDR3 coding DNA: TGTGCCAGCAGCTATACAGGGGTGCGGACTGAAGCTTTCTTT.

The V call is TRBV5-1, the J call TRBJ2-7; D is perhaps TRBD1 or TRBD2 (5 bases each). Germline CDR1 SGHRS, CDR2 YFSETQ. This CDR3 spans 13 amino acids. With 7 bases removed from V and 4 bases from J, the gap between germline ends came to 15 bases. The CDR3 coding sequence is TGCGCCAGCGCCTGGGACCTCCTTTACGAGCAGTACTTC. This encodes CASAWDLLYEQYF.

The chain carries TRBV6-5 and TRBJ1-3; D is perhaps TRBD1 (5 bases). The CDR3 contains 15 residues. Germline CDR1 is MNHEY and CDR2 is SVGAGI. Trimming stripped 2 bases from V and 4 bases from J, with 12 bases between. CDR3 nucleotide sequence: TGTGCCAGCAGTTACCAGAGGGGCGCCGGAAACACCATATATTTT. Its translation: CASSYQRGAGNTIYF.

The chain recombines TRBV4-3 with TRBJ2-7; D is tentatively TRBD1 or TRBD2 (5 bases each). CDR3 length equals 15 residues. CDR1 is LGHNA and CDR2 is YSLEER in the germline V gene. With 5 bases removed from V and 11 bases from J, the gap between germline ends came to 25 bases. The CDR3 loop is CASSESRVGRHAEYF. CDR3 sequence (DNA): TGCGCCAGCAGCGAATCGCGGGTGGGGCGGCACGCCGAGTACTTC.

The rearrangement links TRBV5-4 to TRBJ2-7; weak D call: TRBD2 (5 bases). Germline CDR1 SGHNT, CDR2 YYREEE (reference sequence). The CDR3 is made up of 16 amino acids. Trimming left V 3 bases short and J 6 bases short, with 22 bases between. The CDR3 is CASSSNSEPTRFEQYF. CDR3 nucleotides: TGTGCCAGCAGCTCTAATAGCGAACCGACGCGATTCGAGCAGTACTTC.